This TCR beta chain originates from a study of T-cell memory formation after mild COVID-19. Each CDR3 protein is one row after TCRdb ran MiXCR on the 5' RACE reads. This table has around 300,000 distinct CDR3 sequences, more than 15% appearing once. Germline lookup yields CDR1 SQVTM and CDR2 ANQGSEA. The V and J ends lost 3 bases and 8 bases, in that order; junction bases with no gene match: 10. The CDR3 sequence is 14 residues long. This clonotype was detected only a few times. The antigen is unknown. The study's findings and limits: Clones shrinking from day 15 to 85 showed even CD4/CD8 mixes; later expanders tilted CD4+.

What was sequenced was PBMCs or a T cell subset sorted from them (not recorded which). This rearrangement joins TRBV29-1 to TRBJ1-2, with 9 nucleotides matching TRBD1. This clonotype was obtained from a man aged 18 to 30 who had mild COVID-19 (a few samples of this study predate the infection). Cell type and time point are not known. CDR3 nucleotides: TGCAGCGTTGAGCCCCAACCGACAGGGGGGGGCTACACCTTC. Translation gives CSVEPQPTGGGYTF. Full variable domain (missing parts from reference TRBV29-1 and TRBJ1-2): SAVISQKPSRDICQRGTSLTIQCQVDSQVTMMFWYRQQPGQSLTLIATANQGSEATYESGFVIDKFPISRPNLTFSTLTVSNMSPEDSSIYLCSVEPQPTGGGYTFGSGTRLTVV.